This T cell receptor beta chain was captured by sequencing in a study of blood T cell repertoires in COVID-19. Study overall: Samples of COVID-19 (acute and convalescent) were obtained from the United States, Italy and Spain.

This clone was recorded only once. Individuals aged roughly 18 to 100 years were recruited from approximately 24 US areas. Using immunoSEQ multiplex PCR, the repertoire was profiled, and TCRdb retains in-frame clones only, with some absent. The repertoire includes 250,000 to 300,000 clones, more than 75% of them detected once, and around a sixth sits in the top ten. In germline, CDR1 is MNHEY, CDR2 SMNVEV (reference sequence). The CDR3 covers 13 residues. Losses at the gene ends were 6 bases for V and 4 bases for J; bases not matched to a gene: 5. Sequencing was done on a sample of PBMCs or T cells enriched from blood (not recorded which). The chain uses TRBV27 and TRBJ1-2; 7 bases map to TRBD1. This clonotype was sampled from a young man who had recovered from COVID-19. The CDR3 nucleotides are TGTGCCAGCAGAATGGGACAGCTCTATGGCTACACCTTC. It is translated as CASRMGQLYGYTF.